The sequence of this T cell receptor (beta chain) was determined in a study of post-analysis software for immune sequencing data. Study-level information: Some patients lacked subtype; others had relapsing-remitting, secondary progressive or progressive-relapsing disease.

Unique molecular identifiers were built into the TCR beta cDNA libraries. TCRdb ran MiXCR on the PCR reads and lists one entry per CDR3 protein. The data contain under 900,000 distinct CDR3 sequences, 53% of them seen just once; the ten biggest clones take up over 4%. Study observations and caveats: Controls showed lower frequencies than patients for roughly five TRBV segments, and TRBV5-6, TRBV5-1 and TRBV20-1 were among these.

The V end was cut by 0 bases, the J end by 7 bases, with 12 bases between. CDR1 is DFQATT, CDR2 SNEGSKA, per germline (reference sequence). This CDR3 contains 13 residues. As concerns this clonotype: Its target is not known.

The receptor comes from a girl between 10 and 17 years old with multiple sclerosis. V usage is TRBV20-1 and J usage is TRBJ1-2; D is unclear. Sequenced: blood. This chain's CDR3 is CSARDAIRIGYTF. In DNA form, the CDR3 reads TGCAGTGCTAGAGATGCGATTCGGATTGGCTACACCTTC.